One and the same sample provided the 8 T cell receptor beta chains below, sequenced in a study of blood T cell repertoires in COVID-19. Here immunoSEQ multiplex PCR was the method, and the copy in TCRdb shows in-frame clones only, minus some. Here the sample spans around 140,000 clones, over 75% being singletons. Input material: PBMCs or T cells enriched from blood (not recorded which). The receptors derive from a man between 45 and 60 years old in a cohort exposed to, infected with or recovered from COVID-19 (not recorded which).

The chain employs TRBV18 and TRBJ2-7, with TRBD2 as a possible D gene (5 bases). The CDR3 has 14 residues. Germline values: CDR1 KGHSH, CDR2 LQKENI. V lost 3 bases and J lost 6, with 15 bases in between. The CDR3 DNA reads as TGTGCCAGCTCACCCCGGACGGCGGGCGGCGAGCAGTACTTC. Amino acid sequence: CASSPRTAGGEQYF.

This clone appeared a few times. The sample contains more than one DNA sequence encoding this CDR3. The chain is built from TRBV4-3 and TRBJ1-2, with 9 bases that match TRBD1. The length of the CDR3 is 16 residues. Losses at the gene ends were 3 bases for V and 1 base for J; bases not matched to a gene: 6. The germline CDR1 and CDR2 sequences are LGHNA and YSLEER. The CDR3 nucleotides are TGCGCCAGCAGCCAGGCCGGGACAGGGTATAACTATGGCTACACCTTC. Translation gives CASSQAGTGYNYGYTF.

The chain carries TRBV6-5 and TRBJ1-1; the D gene is possibly TRBD1 (5 bases). Per the germline V gene, CDR1 is MNHEY and CDR2 is SVGAGI. The CDR3 totals 14 residues. Deletions cut 7 bases from V and 3 bases from J, with 15 bases between. The CDR3 loop is CASTTRVGDTEAFF. DNA for the CDR3: TGTGCCAGCACTACCAGGGTAGGGGACACTGAAGCTTTCTTT.

This chain uses TRBV7-9 with TRBJ2-3, with D perhaps matching TRBD1 (5 bases). The CDR3 is 13 residues long. The ends were cut back, 5 bases at V and 6 bases at J, with 12 bases in the middle. CDR1 is SEHNR and CDR2 is FQNEAQ in the germline V gene (reference sequence). The CDR3 region is CASSTRQQDTQYF. DNA for the CDR3: TGTGCCAGCAGCACCCGACAGCAGGATACGCAGTATTTT.

The chain is built from TRBV4-1 and TRBJ1-2; 12 bases match TRBD1. With 7 bases clipped from V and 5 bases from J, the junction kept 14 bases outside the gene matches. This CDR3 region has 17 residues. Germline CDR1 MGHRA, CDR2 YSYEKL. This chain's CDR3 is CASTSVGTGGPRYGYTF. The CDR3 region has the DNA TGCGCCAGCACCTCCGTGGGGACAGGGGGCCCGCGATATGGCTACACCTTC.

The chain combines TRBV18 with TRBJ1-4; the D gene is possibly TRBD1 (6 bases). Germline CDR1 reads KGHSH; CDR2 reads LQKENI. CDR3 length equals 15 residues. The V end was cut by 1 base, the J end by 5 bases, with 11 bases between. The CDR3 loop reads CASSPQGHGNEKLFF. The DNA for the CDR3 is TGTGCCAGCTCACCACAGGGACACGGGAATGAAAAACTGTTTTTT.

The gene calls are TRBV7-8 and TRBJ2-6; tentative D call: TRBD2 (5 bases). V was cut by 3 bases and J by 2 bases, with 20 bases left in between. Germline V gene data show CDR1 as SGHVS and CDR2 as FQNEAQ. The length of the CDR3 is 19 residues. The CDR3 here is CASSFLRIAHHTGANVLTF. In DNA form, the CDR3 reads TGTGCCAGCAGCTTCCTTAGAATAGCGCATCACACTGGGGCCAACGTCCTGACTTTC.

The sample holds a few counts of this clone. V usage is TRBV9 and J usage is TRBJ2-1; 10 bases match TRBD2. Germline CDR1 SGDLS, CDR2 YYNGEE. V was clipped by 4 bases and J by 6 bases; unmatched bases: 10. This CDR3 region has 16 residues. CDR3 DNA sequence: TGTGCCAGCAGCCCACGACTAGCGGGTTTCTCCAATGAGCAGTTCTTC. This codes for CASSPRLAGFSNEQFF.